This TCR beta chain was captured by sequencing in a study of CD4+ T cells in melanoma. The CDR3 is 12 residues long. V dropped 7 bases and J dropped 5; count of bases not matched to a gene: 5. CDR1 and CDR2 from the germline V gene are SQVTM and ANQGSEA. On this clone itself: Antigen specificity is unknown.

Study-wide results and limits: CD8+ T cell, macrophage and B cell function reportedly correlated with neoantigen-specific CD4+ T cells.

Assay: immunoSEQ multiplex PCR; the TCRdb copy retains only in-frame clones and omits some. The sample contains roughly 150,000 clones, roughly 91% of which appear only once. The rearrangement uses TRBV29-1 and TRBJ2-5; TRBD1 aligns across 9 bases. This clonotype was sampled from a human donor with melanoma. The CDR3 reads CSGIQGAETQYF. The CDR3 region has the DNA TGCAGCGGAATACAGGGGGCGGAGACCCAGTACTTC.